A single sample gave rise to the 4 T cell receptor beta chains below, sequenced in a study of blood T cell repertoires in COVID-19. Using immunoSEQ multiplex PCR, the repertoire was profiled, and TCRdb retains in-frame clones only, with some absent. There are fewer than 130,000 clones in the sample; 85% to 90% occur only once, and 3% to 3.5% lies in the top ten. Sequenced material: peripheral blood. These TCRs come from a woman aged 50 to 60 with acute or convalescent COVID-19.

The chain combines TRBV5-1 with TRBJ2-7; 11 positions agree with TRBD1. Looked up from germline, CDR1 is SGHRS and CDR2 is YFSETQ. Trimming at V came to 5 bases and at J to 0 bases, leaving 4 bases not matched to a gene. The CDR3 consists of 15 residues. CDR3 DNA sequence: TGCGCCAGCAGTTGGACAGGGGGCAACTCCTACGAGCAGTACTTC. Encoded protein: CASSWTGGNSYEQYF.

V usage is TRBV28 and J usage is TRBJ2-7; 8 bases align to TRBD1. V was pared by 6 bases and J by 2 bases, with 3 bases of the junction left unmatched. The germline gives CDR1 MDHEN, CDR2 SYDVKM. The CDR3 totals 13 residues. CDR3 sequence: CASRRTGTYEQYF. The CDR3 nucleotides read TGTGCCAGCAGAAGGACAGGGACCTACGAGCAGTACTTC.

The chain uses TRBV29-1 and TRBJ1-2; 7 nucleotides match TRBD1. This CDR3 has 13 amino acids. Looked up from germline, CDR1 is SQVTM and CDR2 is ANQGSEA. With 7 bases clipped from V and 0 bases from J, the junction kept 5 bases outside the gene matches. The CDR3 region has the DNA TGCAGCGCCTTGCAGGGGGCTAACTATGGCTACACCTTC. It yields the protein CSALQGANYGYTF.

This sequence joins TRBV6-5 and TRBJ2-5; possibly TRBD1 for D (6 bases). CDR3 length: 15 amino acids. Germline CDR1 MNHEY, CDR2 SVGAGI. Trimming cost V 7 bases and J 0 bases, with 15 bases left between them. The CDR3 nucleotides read TGTGCCAGCAAAGGGAACAGGGCGTACCAAGAGACCCAGTACTTC. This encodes CASKGNRAYQETQYF.